This TCR beta chain was identified in a study of cytomegalovirus exposure and HLA in healthy donors. The approximately 120-subject validation cohort, separate from the roughly 700-subject first cohort, included the donors. As to this clone: What it binds is not known.

The V segment lost 5 bases and the J segment 6 bases; nucleotides outside the gene matches: 5. Germline CDR1 reads WNHNN; CDR2 reads SYGVQD (reference sequence). The CDR3 sequence is 13 residues long. Study-wide findings and caveats: Associated with cytomegalovirus, according to the listing, were 150 to 200 TCR beta chains. One later analysis, an examination of the 120 validation repertoires, found that first-cohort TCR clusters tended to co-occur in them. In vitro, a few CMV-associated chains proved specific for CMV antigens.

Repertoires were generated with immunoSEQ multiplex PCR, while TCRdb's copy carries only in-frame clones and drops some. The profile covers roughly 120,000 clones, with approximately 89% appearing a single time and approximately 1.8% taken by the ten largest. The clonotype was recovered from a man between 18 and 29 years old in good health and CMV-seronegative. The chain uses TRBV10-1 and TRBJ2-3; 7 bases are shared with TRBD2. Material: PBMCs. The CDR3 DNA sequence: TGCGCCAGCAGTCTGGCCGGGGGGGATACGCAGTATTTT. It codes for CASSLAGGDTQYF.